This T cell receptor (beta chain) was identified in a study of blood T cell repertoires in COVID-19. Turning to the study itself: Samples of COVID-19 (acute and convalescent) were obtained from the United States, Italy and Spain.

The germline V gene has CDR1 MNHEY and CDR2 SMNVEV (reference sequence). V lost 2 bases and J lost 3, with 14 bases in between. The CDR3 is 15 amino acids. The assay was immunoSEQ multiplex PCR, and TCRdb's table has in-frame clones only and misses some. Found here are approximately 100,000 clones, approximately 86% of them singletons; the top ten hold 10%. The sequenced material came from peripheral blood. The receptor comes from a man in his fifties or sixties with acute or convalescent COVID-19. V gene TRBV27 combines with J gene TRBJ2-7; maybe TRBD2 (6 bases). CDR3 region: CASSLRPSEDYEQYF. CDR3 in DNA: TGTGCCAGCAGTTTAAGACCTAGCGAGGACTACGAGCAGTACTTC.